This is a list of T cell receptor beta chains from one sample in a study of control samples from healthy donors and cancer patients. Using immunoSEQ multiplex PCR, the repertoire was profiled, and TCRdb retains in-frame clones only, with some absent. The sample carries around 100,000 clones, over 75% recorded once. The specimen sequenced was blood. The receptor source for this set is a woman aged 45-59 years in good health. The CDR3 runs from the conserved cysteine through the conserved F or W. A D gene is named only where the DNA matches it firmly. Not all rows give a size; the values are once, few, many and, for expanded clones, a class.

abundance	v_gene	d_gene	j_gene	CDR3nt	CDR3aa
few	TRBV5-6	NA	TRBJ1-1	TGTGCCAGCAGCGGACTGGTGGTGAACACTGAAGCTTTCTTT	CASSGLVVNTEAFF
NA	TRBV19	TRBD1	TRBJ2-1	TGTGCCAGTAGTCGGGACAGAGCCTACAATGAGCAGTTCTTC	CASSRDRAYNEQFF
NA	TRBV9	NA	TRBJ1-6	TGTGCCAGCAGCGTTAGGGCCGGCGCGGGGAATTCACCCCTCCACTTT	CASSVRAGAGNSPLHF
NA	TRBV19	NA	TRBJ2-7	TGTGCCAGTAGTAACCCGGGGCGCTTCAGCGAGCAGTACTTC	CASSNPGRFSEQYF
NA	TRBV3-1/TRBV3-2	NA	TRBJ1-4	TGTGCCAGCAGCCAAGCTTTGGGTTTGGGCAATGAAAAACTGTTTTTT	CASSQALGLGNEKLFF
NA	TRBV15	NA	TRBJ1-1	TGTGCCACCAGCAGAACACTCGCGGGCTGGGATGAAGCTTTCTTT	CATSRTLAGWDEAFF
NA	TRBV30	TRBD1	TRBJ1-1	TGTGCCTGGAGTGCAACAGGGGGCGCGGACACTGAAGCTTTCTTT	CAWSATGGADTEAFF
NA	TRBV2	NA	TRBJ2-7	TGTGCCAGCAGGCGGGTCGGGCCGCTAATGGGCGAGCAGTACTTC	CASRRVGPLMGEQYF
NA	TRBV4-2	NA	TRBJ2-3	TGTGCCAGCAGCCCCCCGTTGATATCCACAGATACGCAGTATTTT	CASSPPLISTDTQYF
NA	TRBV5-1	TRBD2	TRBJ2-1	TGCGCCAGCAGCTTAGGCCGGGGGGGTTCCTACAATGAGCAGTTCTTC	CASSLGRGGSYNEQFF
few	TRBV10-3	NA	TRBJ1-6	TGTGCCATCGCGGGAGGAGATAATTCACCCCTCCACTTT	CAIAGGDNSPLHF
few	TRBV30	NA	TRBJ1-5	TGTGCCTGGAGTCCGAACAGGATTAATCAGCCCCAGCATTTT	CAWSPNRINQPQHF
NA	TRBV7-4	NA	TRBJ2-1	TGTGCCAGCAGCTTCCGACCCGCGGAATACAATGAGCAGTTCTTC	CASSFRPAEYNEQFF
NA	TRBV18	TRBD1	TRBJ1-2	TGTGCCAGCTCACTCGGACAGGGGAAGGGGACTAACTATGGCTACACCTTC	CASSLGQGKGTNYGYTF
NA	TRBV5-1	NA	TRBJ1-1	TGCGCCAGCAGCCCCGGGACCGCGAACACTGAAGCTTTCTTT	CASSPGTANTEAFF
NA	TRBV5-8	NA	TRBJ2-5	TGTGCCAGCAGCCCGAGACAGGGGCCGGGAGCGGGAGGTCTAAAAGAGACCCAGTACTTC	CASSPRQGPGAGGLKETQYF
NA	TRBV6-5	TRBD1	TRBJ2-1	TGTGCCAGCAGTCTCGGGACAGGGGCCCCGGACGTGAAGTTCTTC	CASSLGTGAPDVKFF
NA	TRBV19	NA	TRBJ1-4	TGTGCCAGTAGTACCTACTCCGGGACGGGAAATGAAAAACTGTTTTTT	CASSTYSGTGNEKLFF
NA	TRBV24-1	TRBD1	TRBJ2-5	TGTGCCACCAGTGACTCGGGACAGGAAAGGGAGACCCAGTACTTC	CATSDSGQERETQYF
NA	TRBV18	NA	TRBJ1-1	TGTGCCAGCTCACCAGTGGCAGGGAAGTACACTGAAGCTTTCTTT	CASSPVAGKYTEAFF
NA	TRBV5-1	NA	TRBJ2-1	TGCGCCAGCAGCTGGGGGCGCAAGATTGATGAGCAGTTCTTC	CASSWGRKIDEQFF
NA	TRBV19	NA	TRBJ2-1	TGTGCCAGTAGGATCGGGAACAATGAGCAGTTCTTC	CASRIGNNEQFF
NA	TRBV6-2/TRBV6-3	TRBD1	TRBJ1-5	TGTGCCAGCAGTTACTCGGGACAGGTATATCAGCCCCAGCATTTT	CASSYSGQVYQPQHF
NA	TRBV9	TRBD1	TRBJ2-1	TGTGCCAGCAGCGTAGGGGGACAGGGGTCCTACAATGAGCAGTTCTTC	CASSVGGQGSYNEQFF
NA	TRBV6-5	TRBD2	TRBJ2-3	TGTGCCAGCAGTTACCTGAGCGGGAGGACAGATACGCAGTATTTT	CASSYLSGRTDTQYF
NA	TRBV19	TRBD2	TRBJ2-1	TGTGCCCCAAAAGGCAGCTTTGGCTTAGCGGGAGTTCTTAACAATGAGCAGTTCTTC	CAPKGSFGLAGVLNNEQFF
NA	TRBV5-1	TRBD2	TRBJ2-5	TGCGCCAGCAGCTTCGGGACTAGGAAGCAAGAGACCCAGTACTTC	CASSFGTRKQETQYF
NA	TRBV9	NA	TRBJ2-1	TGTGCCAGCAGCGTACGAGCGGCCTACAATGAGCAGTTCTTC	CASSVRAAYNEQFF
NA	TRBV7-8	NA	TRBJ1-5	TGTGCCAGCAGCTTCGGAAAAACTAGCAATCAGCCCCAGCATTTT	CASSFGKTSNQPQHF
NA	TRBV19	NA	TRBJ1-5	TGTGCCAGTAGTATAAACGCATATAGCAATCAGCCCCAGCATTTT	CASSINAYSNQPQHF
NA	TRBV18	NA	TRBJ1-4	TGTGCCAGCTCACAGGGGCAGGATGAAAAACTGTTTTTT	CASSQGQDEKLFF